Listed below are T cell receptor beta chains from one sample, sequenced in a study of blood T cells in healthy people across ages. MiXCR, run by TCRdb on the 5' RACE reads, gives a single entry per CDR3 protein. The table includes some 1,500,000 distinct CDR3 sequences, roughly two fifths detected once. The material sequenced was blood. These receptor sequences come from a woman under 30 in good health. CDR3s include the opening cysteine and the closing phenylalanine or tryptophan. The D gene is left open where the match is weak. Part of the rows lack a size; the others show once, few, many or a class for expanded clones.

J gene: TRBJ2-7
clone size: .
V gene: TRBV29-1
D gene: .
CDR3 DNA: TGCTGCGTTGCAGGGATCGTATCCTACGAGCAGTACTTC
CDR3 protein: CCVAGIVSYEQYF

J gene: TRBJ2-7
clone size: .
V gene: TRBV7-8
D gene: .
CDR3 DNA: TGTGCCAGCAGCTTCGGTCAGGGCTGGAACGAGCAGTACTTC
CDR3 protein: CASSFGQGWNEQYF

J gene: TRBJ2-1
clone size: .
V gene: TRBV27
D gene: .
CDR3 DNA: TGTGCCAGCAGTTTATGGGGCGGGGGCAACTACAATGAGCAGTTCTTC
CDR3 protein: CASSLWGGGNYNEQFF

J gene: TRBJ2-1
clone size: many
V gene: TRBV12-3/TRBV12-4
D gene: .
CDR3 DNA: TGTGCCAGCACCCCAGAGATCTCCTACAATGAGCAGTTCTTC
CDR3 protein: CASTPEISYNEQFF

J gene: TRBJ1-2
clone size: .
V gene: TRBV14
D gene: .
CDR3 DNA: TGTGCCAGCAGCCCAGGAGGGCGTAACTATGGCTACACCTTC
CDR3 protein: CASSPGGRNYGYTF

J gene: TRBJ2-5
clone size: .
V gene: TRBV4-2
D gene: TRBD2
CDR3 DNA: TGTGCCAGCAGCCAAGAAACCGGGACTAGCGGGATTCGGGAGACCCAGTACTTC
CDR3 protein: CASSQETGTSGIRETQYF

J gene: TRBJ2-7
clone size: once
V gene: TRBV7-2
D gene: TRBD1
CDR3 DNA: TGTGCCAGCAGCAAAGGGACAGGGACACAAGAGATCCAGTACTTC
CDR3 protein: CASSKGTGTQEIQYF

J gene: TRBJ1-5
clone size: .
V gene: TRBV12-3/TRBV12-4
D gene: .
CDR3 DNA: TGTGCCAGCAACTCCGGACAGAATAGCAATCAGCCCCAGCATTTT
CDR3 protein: CASNSGQNSNQPQHF

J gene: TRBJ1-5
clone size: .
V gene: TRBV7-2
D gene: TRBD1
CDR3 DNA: TGTGCCAGCAGCCAGGACAGGGGGATTCAGCCCCAGCATTTT
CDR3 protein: CASSQDRGIQPQHF

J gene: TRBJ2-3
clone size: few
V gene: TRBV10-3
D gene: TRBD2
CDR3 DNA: TGTGCCATCAGGTTAACTAGCGGGGACACAGATACGCAGTATTTT
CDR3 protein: CAIRLTSGDTDTQYF

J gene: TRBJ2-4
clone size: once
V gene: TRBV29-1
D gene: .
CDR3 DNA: TGCAGCGTTGAAGACGCCAAGGGCACCCCCTTGGCCAAAAACATTCAGTACTTC
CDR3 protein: CSVEDAKGTPLAKNIQYF

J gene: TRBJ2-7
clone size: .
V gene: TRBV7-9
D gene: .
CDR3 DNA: TGTGCCAGCAGCTTAAAAGAGTCCTACGAGCAGTACTTC
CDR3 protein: CASSLKESYEQYF

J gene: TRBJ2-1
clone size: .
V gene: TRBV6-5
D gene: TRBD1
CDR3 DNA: TGTGCCAGCAGTTATACGGGACAGGGGTACAATGAGCAGTTCTTC
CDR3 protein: CASSYTGQGYNEQFF

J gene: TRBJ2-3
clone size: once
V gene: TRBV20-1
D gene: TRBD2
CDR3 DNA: TGCAGTGCCACCCAACTAGCGGGAGTCACAGATACGCAGTATTTT
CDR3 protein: CSATQLAGVTDTQYF

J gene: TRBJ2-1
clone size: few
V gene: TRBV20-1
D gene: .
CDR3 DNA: TGCAGTGCTAGAAGCTCCAGGGTAGTCAATGAGCAGTTCTTC
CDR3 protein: CSARSSRVVNEQFF

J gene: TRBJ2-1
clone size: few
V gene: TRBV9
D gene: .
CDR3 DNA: TGTGCCAGCAGCGTGAACAGGGACAATGAGCAGTTCTTC
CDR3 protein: CASSVNRDNEQFF

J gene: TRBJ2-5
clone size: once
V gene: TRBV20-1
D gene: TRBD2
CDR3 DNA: TGCAGTGCTCACCCGGGGGGTACTGAGACCCAGTACTTC
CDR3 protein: CSAHPGGTETQYF

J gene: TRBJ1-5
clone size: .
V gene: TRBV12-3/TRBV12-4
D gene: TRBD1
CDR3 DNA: TGTGCCAGCAGAGAGGGACAGTCTAGCAATCAGCCCCAGCATTTT
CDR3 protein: CASREGQSSNQPQHF

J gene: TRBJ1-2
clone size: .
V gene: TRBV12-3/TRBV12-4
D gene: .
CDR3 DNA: TGTGCCAGCAGTTTAGTGGGCAGCCCAGGGACTAACTATGGCTACACCTTC
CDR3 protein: CASSLVGSPGTNYGYTF

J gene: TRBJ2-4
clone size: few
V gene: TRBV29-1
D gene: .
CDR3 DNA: TGCAGCGTTGGTTTGGGGACCCCAAACATTCAGTACTTC
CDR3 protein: CSVGLGTPNIQYF

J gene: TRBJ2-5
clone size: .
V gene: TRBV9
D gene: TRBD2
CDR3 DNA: TGTGCCAGCAGCGCGACTAGCGGGATTGAGACCCAGTACTTC
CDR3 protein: CASSATSGIETQYF

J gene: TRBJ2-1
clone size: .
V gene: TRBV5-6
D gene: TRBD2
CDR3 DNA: TGTGCCAGCAGCTGGCAGCGGGGGGGCAGGGACAATGAGCAGTTCTTC
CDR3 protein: CASSWQRGGRDNEQFF

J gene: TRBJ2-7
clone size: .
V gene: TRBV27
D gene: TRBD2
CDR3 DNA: TGTACCAGCAGTACCCGGGACTACCCCTACGAGCAGTACTTC
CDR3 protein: CTSSTRDYPYEQYF

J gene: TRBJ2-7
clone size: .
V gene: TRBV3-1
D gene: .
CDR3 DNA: TGTGCCAGCAGCCAAAGACTTTCCGAGCAGTACTTC
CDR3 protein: CASSQRLSEQYF

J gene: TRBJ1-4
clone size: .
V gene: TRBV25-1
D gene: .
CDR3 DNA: TGTGCCAGCAGTGAGGGAGAGGCAACTAATGAAAAACTGTTTTTT
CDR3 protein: CASSEGEATNEKLFF

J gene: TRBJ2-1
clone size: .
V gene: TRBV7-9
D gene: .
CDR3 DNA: TGTGCCAGCAGCTACGGTTGGGGGGGCTACGAGCAGTTCTTC
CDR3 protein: CASSYGWGGYEQFF

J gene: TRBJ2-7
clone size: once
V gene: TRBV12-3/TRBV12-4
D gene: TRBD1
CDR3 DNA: TGTGCCAGCCTTGACAGGGGCTCGTACAATGAGCAGTACTTC
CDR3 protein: CASLDRGSYNEQYF

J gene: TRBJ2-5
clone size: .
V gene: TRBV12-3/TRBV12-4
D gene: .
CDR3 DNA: TGTGCCAGCCGAATCCGAGGGGGACCCATAATTGGAGGCTACAATGAGCAGTACTTC
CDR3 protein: CASRIRGGPIIGGYNEQYF

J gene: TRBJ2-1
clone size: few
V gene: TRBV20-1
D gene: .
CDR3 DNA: TGCAGTGCCAGACCTACAACGGCTATTGAGCAGTTCTTC
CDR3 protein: CSARPTTAIEQFF

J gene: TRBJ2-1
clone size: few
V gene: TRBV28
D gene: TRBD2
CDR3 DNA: TGTGCCAGCAGTCAGCGGGAGTCTGAGCAGTTCTTC
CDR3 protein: CASSQRESEQFF

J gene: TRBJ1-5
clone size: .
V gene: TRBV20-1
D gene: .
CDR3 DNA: TGCAGTGCTAGAGTAGGGGGACTCCAGCCCCAGCATTTT
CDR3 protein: CSARVGGLQPQHF

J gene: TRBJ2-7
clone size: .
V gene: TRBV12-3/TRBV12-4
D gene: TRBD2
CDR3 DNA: TGTGCCAGCAGCCCAAGACTAGCTTCCTACAATGAGCAGTACTTC
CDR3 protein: CASSPRLASYNEQYF

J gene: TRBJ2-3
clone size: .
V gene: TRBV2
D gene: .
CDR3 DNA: TGTGCCAGCAGTGACGGCAGGAACACAGATACGCAGTATTTT
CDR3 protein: CASSDGRNTDTQYF

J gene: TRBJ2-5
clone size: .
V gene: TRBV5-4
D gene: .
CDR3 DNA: TGTGCCAGCAGCTATACGGACTACTCAAGTCAGTACTTC
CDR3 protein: CASSYTDYSSQYF

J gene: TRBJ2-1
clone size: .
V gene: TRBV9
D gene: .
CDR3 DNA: TGTGCCAGCAGCGCCGGGACGGTTTACAATGAGCAGTTCTTC
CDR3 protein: CASSAGTVYNEQFF

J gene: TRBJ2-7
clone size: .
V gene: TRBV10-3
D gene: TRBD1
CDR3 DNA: TGTGCCATCAGCTCCCGGGACAGGGATCCCTACGAGCAGTACTTC
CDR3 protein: CAISSRDRDPYEQYF

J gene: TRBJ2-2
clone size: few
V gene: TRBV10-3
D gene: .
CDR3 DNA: TGTGCCATCAGTGAGAGGGAGTCCGGGGAGCTGTTTTTT
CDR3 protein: CAISERESGELFF

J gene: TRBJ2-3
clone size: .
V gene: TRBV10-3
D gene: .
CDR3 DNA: TGTGCCATCAGTGACCCCGGGACCAGCATAGATACGCAGTATTTT
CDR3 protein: CAISDPGTSIDTQYF

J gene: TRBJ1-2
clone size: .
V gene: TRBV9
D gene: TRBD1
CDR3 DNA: TGTGCCAGCAGCCCGTCTCCGAGGACAGGGGCCTATGGCTACACCTTC
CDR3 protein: CASSPSPRTGAYGYTF

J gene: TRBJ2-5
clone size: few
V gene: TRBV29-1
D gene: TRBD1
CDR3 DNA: TGCAGCGCAACAGGGGCAGCTTCAGGGTACGAGACCCAGTACTTC
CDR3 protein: CSATGAASGYETQYF

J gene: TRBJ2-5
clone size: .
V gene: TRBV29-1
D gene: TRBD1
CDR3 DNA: TGCAGCGGTCGTGGACAGGATGGGGAAACCCAGTACTTC
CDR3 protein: CSGRGQDGETQYF

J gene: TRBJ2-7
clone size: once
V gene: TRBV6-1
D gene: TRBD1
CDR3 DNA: TGTGCCAGCAGGACATACGGGACAGGGTTCCCCTACGAGCAGTACTTC
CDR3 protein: CASRTYGTGFPYEQYF